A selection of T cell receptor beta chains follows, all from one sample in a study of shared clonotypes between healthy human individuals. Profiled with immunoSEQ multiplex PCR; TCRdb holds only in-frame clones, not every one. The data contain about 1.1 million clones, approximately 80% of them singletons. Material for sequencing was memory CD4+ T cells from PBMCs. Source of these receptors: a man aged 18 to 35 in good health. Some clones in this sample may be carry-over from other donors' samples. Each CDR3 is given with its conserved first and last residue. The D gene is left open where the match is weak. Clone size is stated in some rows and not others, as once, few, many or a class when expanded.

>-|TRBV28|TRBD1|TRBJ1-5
CASSLWEGAYSNQPQHF
TGTGCCAGCAGTTTATGGGAGGGGGCCTATAGCAATCAGCCCCAGCATTTT
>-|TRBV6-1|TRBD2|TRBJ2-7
CASRGTSGFLGEQYF
TGTGCCAGCAGGGGGACTAGCGGGTTCCTCGGCGAGCAGTACTTC
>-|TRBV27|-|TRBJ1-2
CASSLPPPGHGYTF
TGTGCCAGCAGTTTACCCCCCCCGGGACATGGCTACACCTTC
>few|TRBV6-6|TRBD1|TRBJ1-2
CASSYRGQGGGYTF
TGTGCCAGCAGTTACAGAGGACAGGGCGGTGGCTACACCTTC
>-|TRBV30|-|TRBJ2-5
CAWNRPLREQYF
TGTGCCTGGAATCGCCCACTACGGGAGCAGTACTTC
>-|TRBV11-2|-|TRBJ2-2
CASSSDSTHITGELFF
TGTGCCAGCAGCTCGGACAGCACGCACATCACCGGGGAGCTGTTTTTT
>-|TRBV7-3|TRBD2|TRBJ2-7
CASSSPGLASYEQYF
TGTGCCAGCAGCTCCCCGGGACTAGCCTCCTACGAGCAGTACTTC
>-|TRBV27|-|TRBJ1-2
CASSPIRVHYGYTF
TGTGCCAGCAGTCCGATCCGGGTCCACTATGGCTACACCTTC
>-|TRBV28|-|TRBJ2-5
CASSLQRGETQYF
TGTGCCAGCAGTTTACAGAGGGGGGAGACCCAGTACTTC
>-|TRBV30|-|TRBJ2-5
CAWTSGETQYF
TGTGCCTGGACAAGCGGGGAGACCCAGTACTTC
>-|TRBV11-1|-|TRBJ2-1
CASSLGGLSYNEQFF
TGTGCCAGCAGCTTAGGAGGGTTATCCTACAATGAGCAGTTCTTC
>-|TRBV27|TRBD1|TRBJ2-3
CASRPRDRATDTQYF
TGTGCCAGCAGACCACGGGACAGGGCCACAGATACGCAGTATTTT
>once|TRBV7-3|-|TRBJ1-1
CASSPTNRVGTEAFF
TGTGCCAGCAGCCCGACGAACAGGGTTGGTACTGAAGCTTTCTTT
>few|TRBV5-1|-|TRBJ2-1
CASSRGSGSYNEQFF
TGCGCCAGCAGCCGGGGGTCAGGGTCCTACAATGAGCAGTTCTTC
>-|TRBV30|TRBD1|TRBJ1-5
CAWSPQGRGGNQPQHF
TGTGCCTGGAGTCCCCAGGGCAGGGGGGGCAATCAGCCCCAGCATTTT
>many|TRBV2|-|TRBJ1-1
CASSEGWNTEAFF
TGTGCCAGCAGTGAAGGTTGGAACACTGAAGCTTTCTTT
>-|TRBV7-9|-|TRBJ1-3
CASSLPGQTSGNTIYF
TGTGCCAGCAGCCTCCCCGGCCAAACCTCTGGAAACACCATATATTTT
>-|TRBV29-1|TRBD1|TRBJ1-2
CSATLKGQGAFGYTF
TGCAGCGCGACCCTCAAAGGACAGGGGGCGTTCGGCTACACCTTC
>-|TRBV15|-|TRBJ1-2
CATSREGRPDGYTF
TGTGCCACCAGCAGAGAAGGCAGGCCGGACGGCTACACCTTC
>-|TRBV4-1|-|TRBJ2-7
CASSPIPRAAGSYEQYF
TGCGCCAGCAGCCCGATCCCTAGGGCGGCGGGGTCCTACGAGCAGTACTTC